The rows below give T cell receptor beta chains drawn from one sample of a study of OX40 agonist ivuxolimab in advanced cancers. Produced via immunoSEQ multiplex PCR; TCRdb's table is partial and in-frame only. The sample gives about 120,000 clones, over 75% of which show up once; more than 0.45% is in the top ten. The starting material was CD4+ or CD8+ T cells sorted from blood, obtained in a trial of the OX40 agonist ivuxolimab. These receptors were collected from an adult with an advanced solid tumor such as melanoma, head and neck, liver or kidney cancer. Both conserved end residues are part of each CDR3. D genes are given only for firm matches. The size field is filled for only some rows; it gives once, few, many or a size class.

once	TRBD2	TRBJ2-5	TRBV5-1	TGCGCCAGCCTTACGGCGGGGGGACAAGAGACCCAGTACTTC	CASLTAGGQETQYF
.	.	TRBJ1-2	TRBV7-2	TGTGCCAGCAGCTTAGCGCGGCAGTCCTATGGCTACACCTTC	CASSLARQSYGYTF
.	.	TRBJ1-4	TRBV6-1	TGTGCCACCCGATTGGTGACTAATGAAAAACTGTTTTTT	CATRLVTNEKLFF
.	.	TRBJ2-5	TRBV7-2	TGTGCCAGCAGCTTAGGGGGGTACCAAGAGACCCAGTACTTC	CASSLGGYQETQYF
.	TRBD1	TRBJ1-5	TRBV27	TGTGCCAGCAGTTTATGGGGACAGGGGGCAAATCAGCCCCAGCATTTT	CASSLWGQGANQPQHF
.	.	TRBJ2-1	TRBV28	TGTGCCAGCAGCAAAATACAGGGAAGCTCCTACAATGAGCAGTTCTTC	CASSKIQGSSYNEQFF
.	TRBD1	TRBJ2-7	TRBV15	TGTGCCACCAGCAGAACGACAGGGAGCCCCTACGAGCAGTACTTC	CATSRTTGSPYEQYF
.	TRBD1	TRBJ2-2	TRBV10-3	TGTGCCATCAGTGAGGGACAGGGGGCCGGCACCGGGGAGCTGTTTTTT	CAISEGQGAGTGELFF
.	TRBD1	TRBJ1-3	TRBV9	TGTGCCAGCAGCGTAGGGACAGGCACTAACTCTGGAAACACCATATATTTT	CASSVGTGTNSGNTIYF
once	.	TRBJ1-1	TRBV4-1	TGCGCCAGCAGCCGAAGCCTGGGATTCGGTGGTAGCACTGAAGCTTTCTTT	CASSRSLGFGGSTEAFF
.	TRBD2	TRBJ2-7	TRBV2	TGTGCCAGCAGTGAAGAGGGACTAGTTTTTTCCAAGCAGTACTTC	CASSEEGLVFSKQYF
.	.	TRBJ2-7	TRBV6-1	TGTGCCAGCAGTGTGGACGGTTACGAGCAGTACTTC	CASSVDGYEQYF